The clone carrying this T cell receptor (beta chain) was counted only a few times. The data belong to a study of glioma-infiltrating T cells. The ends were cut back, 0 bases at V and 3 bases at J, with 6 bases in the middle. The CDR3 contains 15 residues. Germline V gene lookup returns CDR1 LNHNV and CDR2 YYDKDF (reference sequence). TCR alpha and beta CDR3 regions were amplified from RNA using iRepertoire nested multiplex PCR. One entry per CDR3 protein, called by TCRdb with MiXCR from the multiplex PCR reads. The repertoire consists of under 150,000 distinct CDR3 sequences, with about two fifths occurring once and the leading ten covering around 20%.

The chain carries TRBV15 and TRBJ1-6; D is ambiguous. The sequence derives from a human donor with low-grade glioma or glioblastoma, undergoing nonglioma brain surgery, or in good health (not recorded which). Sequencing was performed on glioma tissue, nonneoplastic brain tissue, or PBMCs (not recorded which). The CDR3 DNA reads TGTGCCACCAGCAGAGACATAAACTATAATTCACCCCTCCACTTT. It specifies CATSRDINYNSPLHF.